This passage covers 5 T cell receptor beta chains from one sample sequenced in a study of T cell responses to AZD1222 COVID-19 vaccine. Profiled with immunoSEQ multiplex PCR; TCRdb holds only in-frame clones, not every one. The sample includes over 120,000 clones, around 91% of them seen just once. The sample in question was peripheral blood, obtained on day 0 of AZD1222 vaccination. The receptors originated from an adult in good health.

The CDR3 DNA is TGTGCCAGTAGTATTAACACCGCGGCTTTCTTT. Translated: CASSINTAAFF. The rearrangement joins TRBV19 to TRBJ1-1, with no clear D. Per the germline V gene, CDR1 is LNHDA and CDR2 is SQIVND (reference sequence). Trimming stripped 3 bases from V and 11 bases from J, with 10 bases between. The CDR3 has 11 amino acids.

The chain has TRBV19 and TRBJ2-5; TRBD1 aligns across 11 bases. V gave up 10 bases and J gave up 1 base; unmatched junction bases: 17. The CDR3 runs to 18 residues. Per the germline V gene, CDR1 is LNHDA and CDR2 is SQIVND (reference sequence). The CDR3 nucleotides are TGTGCCACCAGACGGACAGGGGGCGCAGGGGGCCCCCAAGAGACCCAGTACTTC. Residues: CATRRTGGAGGPQETQYF.

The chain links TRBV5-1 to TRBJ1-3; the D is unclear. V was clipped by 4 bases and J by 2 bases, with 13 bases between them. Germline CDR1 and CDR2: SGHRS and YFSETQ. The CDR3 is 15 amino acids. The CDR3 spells CASSPDATTGNTIYF. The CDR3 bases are TGCGCCAGCAGCCCGGACGCCACGACTGGAAACACCATATATTTT.

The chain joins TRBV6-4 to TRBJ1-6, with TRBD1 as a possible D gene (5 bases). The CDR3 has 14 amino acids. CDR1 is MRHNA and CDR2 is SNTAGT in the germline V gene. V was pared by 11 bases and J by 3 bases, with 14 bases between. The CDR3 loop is CALRERGYNSPLHF. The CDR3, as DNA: TGTGCCCTGCGGGAGAGGGGCTATAATTCACCCCTCCACTTT.

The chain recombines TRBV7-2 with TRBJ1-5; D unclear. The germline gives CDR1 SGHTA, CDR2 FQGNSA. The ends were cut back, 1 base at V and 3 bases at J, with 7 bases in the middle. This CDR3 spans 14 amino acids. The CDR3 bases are TGTGCCAGCAGCTTAGGAGTCAACAATCAGCCCCAGCATTTT. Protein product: CASSLGVNNQPQHF. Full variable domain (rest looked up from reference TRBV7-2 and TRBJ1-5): GAGVSQSPSNKVTEKGKDVELRCDPISGHTALYWYRQSLGQGLEFLIYFQGNSAPDKSGLPSDRFSAERTGGSVSTLTIQRTQQEDSAVYLCASSLGVNNQPQHFGDGTRLSIL.